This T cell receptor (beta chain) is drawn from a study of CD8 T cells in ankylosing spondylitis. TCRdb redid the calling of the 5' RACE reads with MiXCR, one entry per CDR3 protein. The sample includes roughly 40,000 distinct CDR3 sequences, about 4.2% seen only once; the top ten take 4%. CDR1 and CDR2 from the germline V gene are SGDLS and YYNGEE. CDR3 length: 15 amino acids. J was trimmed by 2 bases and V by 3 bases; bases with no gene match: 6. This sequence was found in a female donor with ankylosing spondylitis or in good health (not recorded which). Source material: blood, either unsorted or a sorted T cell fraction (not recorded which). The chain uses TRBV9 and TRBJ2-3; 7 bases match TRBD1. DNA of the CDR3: TGTGCCAGCAGCGAAGGTCAGGGGGACACAGATACGCAGTATTTT. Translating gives CASSEGQGDTDTQYF.